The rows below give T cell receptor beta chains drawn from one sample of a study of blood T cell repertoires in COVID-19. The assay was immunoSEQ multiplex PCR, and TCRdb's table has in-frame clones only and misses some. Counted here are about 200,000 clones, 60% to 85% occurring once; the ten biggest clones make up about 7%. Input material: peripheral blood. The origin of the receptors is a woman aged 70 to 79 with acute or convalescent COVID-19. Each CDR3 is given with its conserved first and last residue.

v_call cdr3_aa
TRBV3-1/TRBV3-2 CASSLSQGWGSEAFF
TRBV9 CASSVQGNYGYTF
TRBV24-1 CATSDSTASRQHF
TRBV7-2 CASSPSGGGMSETQYF
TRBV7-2 CASTLSSSGGSYEQYF
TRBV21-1 CASGGQLNTEAFF
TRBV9 CASSVEPGMNTEAFF
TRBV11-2 CASSSHGGRTGELFF
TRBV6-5 CASSLNPGQVYEQYF
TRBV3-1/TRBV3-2 CASSQAGQGTDMQYF
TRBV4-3 CASSQEGLAGLGPEQFF
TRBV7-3 CASSFSGGDIQYF
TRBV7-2 CASSTYREGEQYF
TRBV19 CASIPRGVAFYADTQYF
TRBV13 CASSLGARGRDEKLFF
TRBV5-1 CASSLERGPTYEQYF
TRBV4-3 CASSHRGVGQGIPDTQYF
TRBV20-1 CSASRGGQETQYF
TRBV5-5 CASSSSGARNYGYTF
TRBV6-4 CASRLTSGGANEQFF
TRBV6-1 CASSEGTSGRTDTQYF
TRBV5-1 CASSLGSGTGGYNEQFF
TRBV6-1 CASSESQYYGYTF
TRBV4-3 CASSLVLAGGYNEQFF
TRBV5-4 CASSSPTGATGELFF
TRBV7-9 CASSFFGVNTEAFF
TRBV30 CAWTTGIGYGYTF
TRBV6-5 CASRGTGNEQFF
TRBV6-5 CASMDGQGNSPLHF
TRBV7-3 CASSLNGLAEGETQYF
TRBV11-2 CASTRTLGAYNEQFF
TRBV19 CASSIEDSYYGYTF
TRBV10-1 CASSEDRGRGTGELFF
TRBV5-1 CASSPSGGIKDEQFF